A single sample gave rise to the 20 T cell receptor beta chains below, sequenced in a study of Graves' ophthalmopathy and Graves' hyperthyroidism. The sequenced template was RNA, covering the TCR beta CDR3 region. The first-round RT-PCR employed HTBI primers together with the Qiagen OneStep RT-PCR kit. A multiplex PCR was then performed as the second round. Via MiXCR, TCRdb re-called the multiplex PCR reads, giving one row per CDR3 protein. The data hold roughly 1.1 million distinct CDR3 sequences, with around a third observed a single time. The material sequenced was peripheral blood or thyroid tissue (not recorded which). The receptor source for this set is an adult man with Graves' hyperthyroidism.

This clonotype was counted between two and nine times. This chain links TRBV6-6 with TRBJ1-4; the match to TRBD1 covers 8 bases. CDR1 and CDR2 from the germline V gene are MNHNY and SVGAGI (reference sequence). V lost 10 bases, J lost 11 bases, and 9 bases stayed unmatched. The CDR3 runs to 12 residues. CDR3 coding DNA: TGTGCCATCCACGGACAGGGCTGGAAACTGTTTTTT. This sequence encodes CAIHGQGWKLFF.

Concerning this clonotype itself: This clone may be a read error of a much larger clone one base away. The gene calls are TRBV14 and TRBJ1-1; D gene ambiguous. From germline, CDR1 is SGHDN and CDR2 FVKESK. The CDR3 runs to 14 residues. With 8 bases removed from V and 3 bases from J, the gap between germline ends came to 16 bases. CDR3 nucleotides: TGTGCCAGCGCGCCCGGGCAGATGGACACTGAAGCTTTCTTT. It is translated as CASAPGQMDTEAFF. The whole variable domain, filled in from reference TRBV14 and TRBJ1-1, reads EAGVTQFPSHSVIEKGQTVTLRCDPISGHDNLYWYRRVMGKEIKFLLHFVKESKQDESGMPNNRFLAERTGGTYSTLKVQPAELEDSGVYFCASAPGQMDTEAFFGQGTRLTVV.

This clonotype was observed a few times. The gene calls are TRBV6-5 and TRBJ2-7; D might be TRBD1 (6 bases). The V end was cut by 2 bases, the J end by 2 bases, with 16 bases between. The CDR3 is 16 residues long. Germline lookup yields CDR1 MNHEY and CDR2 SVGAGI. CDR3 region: CASSYRLDSFTYEQYF. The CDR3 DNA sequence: TGTGCCAGCAGTTACCGCTTGGACAGTTTCACCTACGAGCAGTACTTC.

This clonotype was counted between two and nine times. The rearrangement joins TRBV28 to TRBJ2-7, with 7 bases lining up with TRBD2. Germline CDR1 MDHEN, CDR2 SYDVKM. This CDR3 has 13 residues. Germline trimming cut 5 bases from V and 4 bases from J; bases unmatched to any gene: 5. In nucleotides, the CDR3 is TGTGCCAGCAGTATCGCTAGCGGATACGAGCAGTACTTC. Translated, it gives CASSIASGYEQYF.

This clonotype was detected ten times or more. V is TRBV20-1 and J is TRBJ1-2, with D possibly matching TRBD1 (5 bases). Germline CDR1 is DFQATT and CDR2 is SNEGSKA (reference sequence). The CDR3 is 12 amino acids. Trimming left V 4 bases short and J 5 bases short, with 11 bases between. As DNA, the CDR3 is TGCAGTGCTACCGGGACGGCGTATGGCTACACCTTC. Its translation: CSATGTAYGYTF.

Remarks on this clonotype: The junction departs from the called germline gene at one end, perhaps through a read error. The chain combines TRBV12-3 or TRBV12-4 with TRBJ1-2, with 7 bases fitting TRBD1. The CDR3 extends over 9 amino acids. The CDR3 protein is CASSGTAIF. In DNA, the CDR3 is TGTGCCAGCAGTGGGACAGCCATCTTC.

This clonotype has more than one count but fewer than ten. CDR3 nucleotide sequence: TGTGCCAGCAGTTACTCGAAGTCGGGGGAGACCCAGTACTTC. This translates into CASSYSKSGETQYF. This chain links TRBV6-2 or TRBV6-3 with TRBJ2-5, with a tentative D call TRBD2 (5 bases). The length of the CDR3 is 14 residues. Per germline, CDR1 MNHEY and CDR2 SVGEGT. Trimming removed 0 bases at V and 5 bases at J, with 10 bases between.

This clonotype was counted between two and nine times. CDR3: CASRRGGVGYEQYF. As DNA, the CDR3 is TGTGCCAGCAGGAGGGGCGGAGTGGGCTACGAGCAGTACTTC. The chain employs TRBV12-3 or TRBV12-4 and TRBJ2-7; D possibly matches TRBD1 or TRBD2 (5 bases each). The V end was cut by 6 bases, the J end by 3 bases, with 15 bases between. The CDR3 covers 14 residues.

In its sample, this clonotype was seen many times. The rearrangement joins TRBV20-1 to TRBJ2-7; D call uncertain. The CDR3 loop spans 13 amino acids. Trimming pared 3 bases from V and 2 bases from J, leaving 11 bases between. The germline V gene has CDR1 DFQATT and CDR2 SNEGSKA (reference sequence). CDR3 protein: CSASVSTTYEQYF. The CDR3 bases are TGCAGTGCTAGCGTCTCGACAACCTACGAGCAGTACTTC.

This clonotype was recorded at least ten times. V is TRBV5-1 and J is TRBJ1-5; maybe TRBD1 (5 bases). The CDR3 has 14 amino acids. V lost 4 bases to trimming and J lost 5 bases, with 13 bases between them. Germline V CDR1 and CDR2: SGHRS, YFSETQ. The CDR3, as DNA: TGCGCCAGCAGCCCTTTTGGAGGGGATCAGCCCCAGCATTTT. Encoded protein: CASSPFGGDQPQHF. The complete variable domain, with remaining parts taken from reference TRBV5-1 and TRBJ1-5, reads KAGVTQTPRYLIKTRGQQVTLSCSPISGHRSVSWYQQTPGQGLQFLFEYFSETQRNKGNFPGRFSGRQFSNSRSEMNVSTLELGDSALYLCASSPFGGDQPQHFGDGTRLSIL.

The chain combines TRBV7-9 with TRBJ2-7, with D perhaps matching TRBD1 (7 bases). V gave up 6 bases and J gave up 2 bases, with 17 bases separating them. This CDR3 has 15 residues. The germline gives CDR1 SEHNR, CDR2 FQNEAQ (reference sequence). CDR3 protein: CASSRGSGGTYEQYF. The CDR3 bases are TGTGCCAGCAGTCGAGGTTCAGGGGGGACCTACGAGCAGTACTTC. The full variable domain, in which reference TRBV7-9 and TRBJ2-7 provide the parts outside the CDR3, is DTGVSQNPRHKITKRGQNVTFRCDPISEHNRLYWYRQTLGQGPEFLTYFQNEAQLEKSRLLSDRFSAERPKGSFSTLEIQRTEQGDSAMYLCASSRGSGGTYEQYFGPGTRLTVT.

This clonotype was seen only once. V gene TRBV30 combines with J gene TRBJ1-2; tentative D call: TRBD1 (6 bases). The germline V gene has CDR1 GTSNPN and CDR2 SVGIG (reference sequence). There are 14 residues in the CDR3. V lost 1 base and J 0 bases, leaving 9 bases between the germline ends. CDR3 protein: CAWSAPGANYGYTF. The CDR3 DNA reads TGTGCCTGGAGTGCTCCAGGGGCTAACTATGGCTACACCTTC.

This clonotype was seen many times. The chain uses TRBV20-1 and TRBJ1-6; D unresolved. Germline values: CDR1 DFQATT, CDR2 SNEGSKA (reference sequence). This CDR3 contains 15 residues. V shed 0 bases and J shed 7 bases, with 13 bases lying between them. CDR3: CSARDLLQPNSPLHF. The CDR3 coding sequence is TGCAGTGCTAGAGATTTGTTGCAGCCAAATTCACCCCTCCACTTT.

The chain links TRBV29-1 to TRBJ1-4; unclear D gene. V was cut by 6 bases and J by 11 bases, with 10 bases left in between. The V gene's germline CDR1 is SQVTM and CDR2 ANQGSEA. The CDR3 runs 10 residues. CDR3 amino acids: CSVVGDKLFF. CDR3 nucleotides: TGCAGCGTAGTTGGAGATAAACTGTTTTTT.

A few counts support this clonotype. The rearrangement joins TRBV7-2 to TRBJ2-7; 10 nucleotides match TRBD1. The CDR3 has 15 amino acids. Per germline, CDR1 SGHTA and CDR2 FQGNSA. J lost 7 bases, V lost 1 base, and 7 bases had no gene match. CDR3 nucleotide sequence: TGTGCCAGCAGCTTAGGAGGACAGGGGGGGGGGGAGCAGTACTTC. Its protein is CASSLGGQGGGEQYF.

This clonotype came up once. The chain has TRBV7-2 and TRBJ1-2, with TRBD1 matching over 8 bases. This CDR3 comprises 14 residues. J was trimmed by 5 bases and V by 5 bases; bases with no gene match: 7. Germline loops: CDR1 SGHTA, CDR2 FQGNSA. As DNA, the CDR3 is TGTGCCAGCAGCCCACAGGGGGAGCTTTATGGCTACACCTTC. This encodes CASSPQGELYGYTF.

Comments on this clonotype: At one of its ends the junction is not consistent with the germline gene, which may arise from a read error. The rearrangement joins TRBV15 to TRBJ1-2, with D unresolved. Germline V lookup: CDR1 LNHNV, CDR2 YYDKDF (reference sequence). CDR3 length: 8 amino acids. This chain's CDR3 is CATSTGLF. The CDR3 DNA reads TGTGCCACCAGCACGGGCCTATTC.

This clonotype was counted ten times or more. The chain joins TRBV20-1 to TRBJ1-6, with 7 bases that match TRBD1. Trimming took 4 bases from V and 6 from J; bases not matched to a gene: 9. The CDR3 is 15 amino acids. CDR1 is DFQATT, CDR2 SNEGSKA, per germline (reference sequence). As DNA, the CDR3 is TGCAGTGCTACCGACAGGGCTAACCCTAATTCACCCCTCCACTTT. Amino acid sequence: CSATDRANPNSPLHF.

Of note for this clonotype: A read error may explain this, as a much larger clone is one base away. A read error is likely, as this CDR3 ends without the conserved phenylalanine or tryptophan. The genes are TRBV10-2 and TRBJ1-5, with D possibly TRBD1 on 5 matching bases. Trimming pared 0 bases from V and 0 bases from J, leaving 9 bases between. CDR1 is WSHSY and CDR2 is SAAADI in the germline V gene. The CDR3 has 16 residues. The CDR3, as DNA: TGCGCCAGCAGTGAGTCTGGGCAGGGTAGCAATCAGCCCCAGCATCTT. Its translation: CASSESGQGSNQPQHL.

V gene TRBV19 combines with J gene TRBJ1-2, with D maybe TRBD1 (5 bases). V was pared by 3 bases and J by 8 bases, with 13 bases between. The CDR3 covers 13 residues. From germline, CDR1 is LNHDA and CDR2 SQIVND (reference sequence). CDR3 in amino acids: CASSIPGYGGYTF. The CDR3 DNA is TGTGCCAGTAGTATCCCAGGGTACGGCGGCTACACCTTC.